One and the same sample provided the 25 T cell receptor beta chains below, sequenced in a study of blood T cells in healthy people across ages (dated by TCRdb to the mid-2010s). The library relied on 5' RACE. Reads for this sample came from an Illumina HiSeq 2500. A second PCR of about 7 to 12 cycles was performed with a sample-barcoded 5' primer and a J-beta primer mix. In-frame beta chains were kept once TCRdb had trimmed the public reads at Q25 with fastp and called clones with MiXCR. Identical CDR3 proteins give one entry, which carries the most common genes and DNA. The sample table contains roughly 1.7 million distinct CDR3 sequences; only one count was recorded for almost 35% of them. The ten largest clones add up to around 11% of the sample. What was sequenced was blood. All receptors derive from a woman aged 25-40 years in good health.

The chain has TRBV9 and TRBJ2-5; possibly TRBD2 for D (5 bases). V lost 6 bases to trimming and J lost 5 bases, with 20 bases between them. The CDR3 contains 15 residues. Germline V gene sequence: CDR1 SGDLS, CDR2 YYNGEE. CDR3 coding DNA: TGTGCCAGCAACGCTTCTTTACGGACGGGGGAGACCCAGTACTTC. Its translation: CASNASLRTGETQYF.

This clonotype was seen a few times. The chain combines TRBV6-1 with TRBJ2-3; D is unclear. This CDR3 is built from 15 residues. V was clipped by 2 bases and J by 2 bases, with 11 bases between them. CDR1 and CDR2 (germline): MNHNS, SASEGT. The CDR3 here is CASSEILTDTDTQYF. Written as DNA, the CDR3 is TGTGCCAGCAGTGAAATCCTAACCGACACAGATACGCAGTATTTT.

The chain joins TRBV25-1 to TRBJ1-1; D possibly corresponds to TRBD1 (5 bases). Germline lookup yields CDR1 MGHDK and CDR2 SYGVNS. Trimming cost V 10 bases and J 3 bases, with 15 bases left between them. The CDR3 extends over 13 amino acids. The CDR3 here is CATRPETDTEAFF. The CDR3 coding sequence is TGTGCCACCCGACCCGAGACAGACACTGAAGCTTTCTTT.

Regarding this clonotype: Just one base apart from a much larger clone, this may be a read error. The chain carries TRBV5-6 and TRBJ2-1; D remains unclear. CDR1 SGHDT and CDR2 YYEEEE come from the germline V gene. Trimming pared 3 bases from V and 8 bases from J, leaving 21 bases between. This CDR3 has 16 amino acids. CDR3 in amino acids: CASSSGPFPPSDEQFF. In nucleotides, the CDR3 is TGTGCCAGCAGCTCGGGCCCTTTCCCCCCCAGCGATGAGCAGTTCTTC. Complete variable domain (other parts from reference TRBV5-6 and TRBJ2-1): DAGVTQSPTHLIKTRGQQVTLRCSPKSGHDTVSWYQQALGQGPQFIFQYYEEEERQRGNFPDRFSGHQFPNYSSELNVNALLLGDSALYLCASSSGPFPPSDEQFFGPGTRLTVL.

This clonotype was recorded at least ten times. The rearrangement uses TRBV24-1 and TRBJ2-3, with D possibly TRBD1 on 6 matching bases. Between the trimmed V and J ends, which lost 5 bases and 2 bases, there was a span of 19 bases. The CDR3 runs to 17 residues. The germline gives CDR1 KGHDR, CDR2 SFDVKD. CDR3 DNA: TGTGCCACCAGTGTCGGCCCGGGACAACAACACACAGATACGCAGTATTTT. This sequence encodes CATSVGPGQQHTDTQYF.

As concerns this clonotype: Relative to the germline gene, one junction end is altered; a read error may explain this. The rearrangement joins TRBV7-9 to TRBJ1-6; 10 positions match TRBD1. The CDR3 contains 14 residues. Germline V gene sequence: CDR1 SEHNR, CDR2 FQNEAQ (reference sequence). The CDR3 region has the DNA TGTGTCAGCAGCTGGGACAGGGGAAGGTCACCCCTCCACTTT. Translating it yields CVSSWDRGRSPLHF.

There are a few counts of this clonotype. The genes are TRBV12-3 or TRBV12-4 and TRBJ1-2, with D perhaps TRBD1 (5 bases). CDR3 size: 13 residues. Trimming stripped 7 bases from V and 2 bases from J, with 11 bases between. The CDR3 region is CASNFGQNYGYTF. The CDR3 nucleotides read TGTGCCAGCAACTTCGGACAAAACTATGGCTACACCTTC.

In DNA form, the CDR3 reads TGCGCCAGCAGTGGAGGGTACCCCCCAGATACGCAGTATTTT. Its protein product is CASSGGYPPDTQYF. The chain uses TRBV5-1 and TRBJ2-3; D might be TRBD2 (6 bases). The CDR3 sequence is 14 residues long. The V end lost 5 bases, the J end lost 4 bases, and 14 bases lay between the germline ends. Per the germline V gene, CDR1 is SGHRS and CDR2 is YFSETQ.

Remarks on this clonotype: One base away lies a much larger clone, so this may be a sequencing read error. The J gene is TRBJ1-1, the V gene TRBV2, with a possible D match to TRBD1 (5 bases). The CDR3 has 15 amino acids. Germline V gene data show CDR1 as SNHLY and CDR2 as FYNNEI. In nucleotides, the CDR3 is TGTGTCAGCAGTGGGGGGATACACCGGGGGATTGAAGCTTTCTTT. Translation: CVSSGGIHRGIEAFF.

In its sample, this clonotype was seen many times. The chain recombines TRBV5-1 with TRBJ2-5; D might be TRBD1 (7 bases). V was cut by 5 bases and J by 5 bases, with 22 bases left in between. The CDR3 length is 16 residues. Germline CDR1 and CDR2: SGHRS and YFSETQ. CDR3 sequence: CASRPEGAGGLETQYF. The CDR3, as DNA: TGCGCCAGCAGACCGGAGGGGGCCGGGGGATTGGAGACCCAGTACTTC.

This clonotype has more than one count but fewer than ten. V is TRBV12-5 and J is TRBJ2-1, with a tentative D call TRBD2 (5 bases). This CDR3 is 13 amino acids long. Germline V CDR1 and CDR2: LGHNT, FRNRAP. V lost 4 bases and J 5 bases, leaving 9 bases between the germline ends. DNA for the CDR3: TGTGCTAGTGGTTGGGTCGGGGACAATGAGCAGTTCTTC. Translated: CASGWVGDNEQFF. Based on the CDR3 plus reference TRBV12-5 and TRBJ2-1, the full variable domain is DARVTQTPRHKVTEMGQEVTMRCQPILGHNTVFWYRQTMMQGLELLAYFRNRAPLDDSGMPKDRFSAEMPDATLATLKIQPSEPRDSAVYFCASGWVGDNEQFFGPGTRLTVL.

V is TRBV6-6 and J is TRBJ1-2; 9 nucleotides align to TRBD1. Germline V gene data show CDR1 as MNHNY and CDR2 as SVGAGI (reference sequence). Trimming removed 4 bases from V and 8 bases from J; junction bases left unmatched: 14. The CDR3 contains 16 residues. The DNA of the CDR3 is TGTGCCAGCAGTTCCTCAACGTACAGGGGGCGGGAAGGCTACACCTTC. This gives the protein CASSSSTYRGREGYTF.

This clonotype occurred a few times. V and J are TRBV20-1 and TRBJ1-1, with 7 bases that match TRBD1. V lost 6 bases and J lost 4; bases outside the gene matches: 11. The germline CDR1 and CDR2 sequences are DFQATT and SNEGSKA (reference sequence). The CDR3 sequence is 14 residues long. CDR3 residues: CSASRDSSVTEAFF. The CDR3 DNA follows: TGCAGTGCGAGCCGGGACAGCTCTGTCACTGAAGCTTTCTTT.

The J gene is TRBJ2-5, the V gene TRBV7-7; 11 bases are a match to TRBD2. Germline CDR1 and CDR2: SSHAT and FNYEAQ (reference sequence). The CDR3 consists of 16 residues. V lost 0 bases and J lost 4; bases outside the gene matches: 4. CDR3 coding DNA: TGTGCCAGCAGCTTAGCTAGCGGGGGGGCTCCAGAGACCCAGTACTTC. It is translated as CASSLASGGAPETQYF.

The chain couples TRBV5-5 to TRBJ1-1, with D hard to call. The CDR3 runs to 13 residues. Trimming took off 0 bases at V and 7 bases at J, with 10 bases between the two ends. Germline V CDR1 and CDR2: SGHKS, YYEKEE (reference sequence). The CDR3 spells CASSLAGSDEAFF. CDR3 bases: TGTGCCAGCAGCTTGGCTGGGTCGGATGAAGCTTTCTTT.

The V gene is TRBV27, the J gene TRBJ2-7; D is perhaps TRBD2 (6 bases). The germline V gene has CDR1 MNHEY and CDR2 SMNVEV (reference sequence). The V gene lost 7 bases and the J gene lost 2 bases, with 15 bases spanning the gap. The CDR3 runs 14 residues. The CDR3 nucleotides are TGTGCCAGCAATTTCGGAGGGGTGGCCTACGAGCAGTACTTC. Its translation is CASNFGGVAYEQYF.

This clonotype came up a few times. Relative to the germline gene, one junction end is altered; a read error may explain this. The rearrangement joins TRBV7-8 to TRBJ2-1; 7 bases agree with TRBD2. CDR3 size: 17 residues. Germline loops: CDR1 SGHVS, CDR2 FQNEAQ. CDR3 region: CASTLGRVAGRYNEQFF. The CDR3 DNA sequence: TGTGCCAGCACCTTAGGGAGGGTAGCGGGCCGCTACAATGAGCAGTTCTTC.

The chain is built from TRBV28 and TRBJ2-7; D may be TRBD1 (5 bases). The V end was cut by 2 bases, the J end by 2 bases, with 10 bases between. The CDR3 has 14 residues. The germline CDR1 and CDR2 sequences are MDHEN and SYDVKM. CDR3 residues: CASSLQGSTYEQYF. The CDR3, as DNA: TGTGCCAGCAGTTTACAGGGCAGCACCTACGAGCAGTACTTC.

The V call is TRBV12-3 or TRBV12-4, the J call TRBJ2-2; 9 nucleotides line up with TRBD2. The CDR3 runs to 17 residues. J was trimmed by 6 bases and V by 5 bases; bases with no gene match: 13. CDR3 nucleotides: TGTGCCAGCAGTGGGGTCGGCGCGGGAGGGCCCGCCGGGGAGCTGTTTTTT. Its translation is CASSGVGAGGPAGELFF.

There are many counts of this clonotype. The V call is TRBV7-2, the J call TRBJ2-5; no firm D call. Germline V lookup: CDR1 SGHTA, CDR2 FQGNSA. V gave up 0 bases and J gave up 5 bases, with 10 bases separating them. This CDR3 spans 14 amino acids. The CDR3 reads CASSLASSHETQYF. CDR3 DNA sequence: TGTGCCAGCAGCTTAGCGTCGAGTCACGAGACCCAGTACTTC.

This clonotype was detected only a few times. V and J are TRBV20-1 and TRBJ1-1; D is uncertain. Trimming cost V 3 bases and J 1 base, with 6 bases left between them. The CDR3 runs 12 residues. CDR1 DFQATT and CDR2 SNEGSKA come from the germline V gene (reference sequence). CDR3 sequence: CSARLGNTEAFF. CDR3 nucleotide sequence: TGCAGTGCTAGGCTCGGGAACACTGAAGCTTTCTTT.

V usage is TRBV6-2 or TRBV6-3 and J usage is TRBJ1-1; TRBD1 is a possible D gene (6 bases). From germline, CDR1 is MNHEY and CDR2 SVGEGT. Trimming stripped 6 bases from V and 7 bases from J, with 15 bases between. This CDR3 has 13 residues. As DNA, the CDR3 is TGTGCCAGCAGCTTTGGGGGGGCCATTGAAGCTTTCTTT. It codes for CASSFGGAIEAFF.

J is TRBJ2-7 and V is TRBV20-1; 8 bases align to TRBD2. The CDR3 sequence is 12 residues long. The V gene's germline CDR1 is DFQATT and CDR2 SNEGSKA (reference sequence). CDR3 coding DNA: TGCAGGTACGGGGGGGTTACCTACGAGCAGTACTTC. Translated, it gives CRYGGVTYEQYF.

In nucleotides, the CDR3 is TGTGCCACTCCCGGGAAAGCCTACGAGCAGTACTTC. Its translation is CATPGKAYEQYF. This chain joins TRBV19 and TRBJ2-7; D is possibly TRBD2 (5 bases). V shed 10 bases and J shed 2 bases, with 12 bases lying between them. This CDR3 has 12 residues. Per the germline V gene, CDR1 is LNHDA and CDR2 is SQIVND (reference sequence).

The chain links TRBV6-5 to TRBJ1-2, with 7 bases lining up with TRBD1. Trimming took 1 base from V and 6 from J; bases not matched to a gene: 8. The CDR3 runs 15 residues. Germline-derived CDR1 and CDR2 are MNHEY and SVGAGI. CDR3 bases: TGTGCCAGCAGTTACTTAACGACAGGGAAGAATGGCTACACCTTC. This translates into CASSYLTTGKNGYTF.